The 30 T cell receptor beta chains in this list originate from one sample, sequenced in a study of graft-versus-host responses after intestinal transplantation. These receptors' targets are unknown. This table comes from immunoSEQ multiplex PCR, and its TCRdb copy is limited to in-frame clones, with some not included. This table has about 47,000 clones, 90% to 95% appearing once. Material: unstimulated CD8+ T cells sorted from spleen or lymph node cells, obtained before transplant. These receptors were taken from a human donor who was the organ donor for an intestinal transplant.

The rearrangement links TRBV19 to TRBJ2-7; the D gene is possibly TRBD2 (6 bases). This CDR3 comprises 14 residues. Germline V CDR1 and CDR2: LNHDA, SQIVND (reference sequence). Trimming pared 4 bases from V and 6 bases from J, leaving 16 bases between. CDR3 loop: CASSKRREVSEQYF. CDR3 sequence (DNA): TGTGCCAGTAGTAAGCGCAGGGAGGTCTCCGAGCAGTACTTC.

This clone was recorded only once. The chain combines TRBV7-9 with TRBJ1-4; D possibly corresponds to TRBD1 (5 bases). Trimming removed 3 bases from V and 6 bases from J, with 11 bases in between. The CDR3 spans 14 residues. Germline V CDR1 and CDR2: SEHNR, FQNEAQ (reference sequence). Here the CDR3 reads CASSFSRVDEKLFF. CDR3 nucleotides: TGTGCCAGCAGCTTCTCCAGGGTGGATGAAAAACTGTTTTTT.

The CDR3 loop is CASSRPHRDATDTQYF. The CDR3 nucleotides are TGCGCCAGCAGCCGACCGCACAGGGACGCAACAGATACGCAGTATTTT. The chain employs TRBV5-1 and TRBJ2-3; possibly TRBD1 for D (6 bases). This CDR3 spans 16 amino acids. Germline V lookup: CDR1 SGHRS, CDR2 YFSETQ. The ends were cut back, 4 bases at V and 3 bases at J, with 18 bases in the middle.

The chain employs TRBV9 and TRBJ2-1; 8 nucleotides line up with TRBD2. Germline V gives CDR1 SGDLS, CDR2 YYNGEE. There are 16 residues in the CDR3. Trimming removed 0 bases from V and 6 bases from J; junction bases left unmatched: 8. CDR3 residues: CASSVVGTSALNEQFF. For the CDR3, the DNA is TGTGCCAGCAGCGTAGTAGGGACTAGTGCTCTCAATGAGCAGTTCTTC.

The chain carries TRBV5-4 and TRBJ2-7; 10 positions agree with TRBD1. The ends lost 2 bases at V and 5 bases at J; junction bases unmatched: 4. This CDR3 region has 14 residues. Per germline, CDR1 SGHNT and CDR2 YYREEE (reference sequence). CDR3 loop: CASSLGDRGHEQYF. In DNA form, the CDR3 reads TGTGCCAGCAGCTTAGGGGACAGGGGCCACGAGCAGTACTTC. Filled out from reference TRBV5-4 and TRBJ2-7, the complete variable domain reads ETGVTQSPTHLIKTRGQQVTLRCSSQSGHNTVSWYQQALGQGPQFIFQYYREEENGRGNFPPRFSGLQFPNYSSELNVNALELDDSALYLCASSLGDRGHEQYFGPGTRLTVT.

The chain employs TRBV9 and TRBJ2-3; 10 bases agree with TRBD2. With V trimmed by 3 bases and J by 0 bases, 13 bases remained unmatched. The CDR3 totals 19 residues. Germline-derived CDR1 and CDR2 are SGDLS and YYNGEE. The CDR3 nucleotides are TGTGCCAGCAGCGGGATAGCGGGGGGTGCTTCAGCTAGCACAGATACGCAGTATTTT. It codes for CASSGIAGGASASTDTQYF.

The chain employs TRBV28 and TRBJ1-3; D may be TRBD1 (6 bases). This CDR3 has 15 amino acids. Germline lookup yields CDR1 MDHEN and CDR2 SYDVKM. V lost 5 bases and J 0 bases, leaving 11 bases between the germline ends. In DNA form, the CDR3 reads TGTGCCAGCAGTCCATGGACAGCCTCTGGAAACACCATATATTTT. Translated, it gives CASSPWTASGNTIYF.

V gene TRBV7-3 combines with J gene TRBJ2-7; 13 bases fit TRBD2. The CDR3 loop spans 15 amino acids. Trimming took 5 bases from V and 5 from J; bases not matched to a gene: 6. Germline V gives CDR1 SGHTA, CDR2 FQGTGA. In DNA form, the CDR3 reads TGTGCCAGCAGCCCACTAGCGGGGGGGCGTAACGAGCAGTACTTC. This encodes CASSPLAGGRNEQYF.

J is TRBJ1-6 and V is TRBV28, with 9 bases lining up with TRBD1. Germline trimming cut 5 bases from V and 0 bases from J; bases unmatched to any gene: 8. Germline CDR1 MDHEN, CDR2 SYDVKM. The CDR3 has 18 amino acids. The CDR3 DNA is TGTGCCAGCAGTCCCCTCGACAGGGGGGACTCCTATAATTCACCCCTCCACTTT. It codes for CASSPLDRGDSYNSPLHF. Based on the CDR3 plus reference TRBV28 and TRBJ1-6, the full variable domain is DVKVTQSSRYLVKRTGEKVFLECVQDMDHENMFWYRQDPGLGLRLIYFSYDVKMKEKGDIPEGYSVSREKKERFSLILESASTNQTSMYLCASSPLDRGDSYNSPLHFGNGTRLTVT.

The chain links TRBV6-1 to TRBJ1-1; 7 nucleotides align to TRBD1. The germline V gene encodes CDR1 MNHNS and CDR2 SASEGT. V was clipped by 1 base and J by 4 bases; unmatched bases: 6. The CDR3 is made up of 15 amino acids. This CDR3 reads CASSEDTGVLTEAFF. In DNA, the CDR3 is TGTGCCAGCAGTGAAGATACAGGGGTCCTCACTGAAGCTTTCTTT.

Remarks on this clone: The junction shows a germline mismatch at one end, possibly a read error. The rearrangement joins TRBV27 to TRBJ2-5; maybe TRBD1 (5 bases). This CDR3 comprises 14 residues. Germline CDR1 MNHEY, CDR2 SMNVEV (reference sequence). The DNA of the CDR3 is TGTGCCAGCAGTCTATCAGGGCACCAAGAGACCCAGTACTTC. It is translated as CASSLSGHQETQYF.

As concerns this clone: The sample carries other DNA sequences with the same CDR3. This chain joins TRBV4-1 and TRBJ2-7; 7 positions agree with TRBD2. The CDR3 extends over 17 amino acids. Germline lookup yields CDR1 MGHRA and CDR2 YSYEKL. Losses at the gene ends were 2 bases for V and 1 base for J; bases not matched to a gene: 11. The CDR3 loop is CASSQKGRGSVSYEQYF. CDR3 bases: TGCGCCAGCAGCCAAAAAGGGCGGGGGTCTGTTTCCTACGAGCAGTACTTC.

V and J are TRBV14 and TRBJ2-1; 7 bases map to TRBD2. The CDR3 is made up of 20 amino acids. Trimming removed 2 bases from V and 0 bases from J; junction bases left unmatched: 16. CDR1 and CDR2 from the germline V gene are SGHDN and FVKESK. The chain's CDR3 is CASSQFFDLGGISSYNEQFF. For the CDR3, the DNA is TGTGCCAGCAGCCAATTTTTCGATTTGGGGGGGATAAGCTCCTACAATGAGCAGTTCTTC. The complete variable domain, with remaining parts taken from reference TRBV14 and TRBJ2-1, reads EAGVTQFPSHSVIEKGQTVTLRCDPISGHDNLYWYRRVMGKEIKFLLHFVKESKQDESGMPNNRFLAERTGGTYSTLKVQPAELEDSGVYFCASSQFFDLGGISSYNEQFFGPGTRLTVL.

This sequence joins TRBV6-6 and TRBJ1-1; D not certain. Germline assignment: CDR1 MNHNY and CDR2 SVGAGI (reference sequence). Trimming took off 8 bases at V and 4 bases at J, with 11 bases between the two ends. The CDR3 extends over 12 amino acids. This CDR3 reads CASLAGSTEAFF. CDR3 sequence (DNA): TGTGCCAGCCTCGCGGGAAGCACTGAAGCTTTCTTT.

V gene TRBV19 combines with J gene TRBJ1-1; D is uncertain. V was trimmed by 2 bases and J by 1 base, leaving 5 bases between them. From germline, CDR1 is LNHDA and CDR2 SQIVND (reference sequence). This CDR3 has 13 amino acids. In DNA form, the CDR3 reads TGTGCCAGTAGTATAAGAGAGAACACTGAAGCTTTCTTT. Translated: CASSIRENTEAFF.

The rearrangement links TRBV5-1 to TRBJ2-2; the match to TRBD1 covers 7 bases. Germline V lookup: CDR1 SGHRS, CDR2 YFSETQ. The CDR3 length is 15 residues. V gave up 4 bases and J gave up 5 bases; unmatched junction bases: 8. The CDR3 bases are TGCGCCAGCAGCGGAGACAGGGAGTTGACCGGGGAGCTGTTTTTT. As protein: CASSGDRELTGELFF.

The CDR3 here is CASSIEGDWNEQFF. CDR3 DNA sequence: TGTGCCAGTAGTATAGAGGGAGACTGGAATGAGCAGTTCTTC. V and J are TRBV19 and TRBJ2-1; weak D call: TRBD2 (5 bases). The CDR3 loop spans 14 amino acids. V lost 0 bases and J 7 bases, leaving 10 bases between the germline ends. CDR1 and CDR2 (germline): LNHDA, SQIVND (reference sequence).

This clone was seen just once. The chain is built from TRBV4-1 and TRBJ2-3; D unclear. Germline V gene sequence: CDR1 MGHRA, CDR2 YSYEKL. This CDR3 region has 12 residues. V was shortened by 4 bases and J by 4 bases, with 6 bases between the two germline ends. The CDR3 reads CASSPRADTQYF. For the CDR3, the DNA is TGCGCCAGCAGCCCAAGGGCAGATACGCAGTATTTT.

The rearrangement links TRBV28 to TRBJ1-6; tentatively, D is TRBD1 (5 bases). Trimming pared 2 bases from V and 8 bases from J, leaving 10 bases between. CDR1 MDHEN and CDR2 SYDVKM come from the germline V gene. The CDR3 loop spans 14 amino acids. The CDR3 sequence is CASSLAGLDSPLHF. In DNA form, the CDR3 reads TGTGCCAGCAGTTTAGCAGGGTTAGATTCACCCCTCCACTTT.

The chain recombines TRBV2 with TRBJ2-1; TRBD1 matches at 7 bases. The CDR3 has 16 residues. The germline V gene has CDR1 SNHLY and CDR2 FYNNEI. Losses at the gene ends were 6 bases for V and 0 bases for J; bases not matched to a gene: 8. The CDR3 reads CASRGFGDSSYNEQFF. The CDR3, as DNA: TGTGCCAGCAGGGGATTCGGGGACAGCTCCTACAATGAGCAGTTCTTC. Together with reference TRBV2 and TRBJ2-1, the CDR3 gives the full variable domain: EPEVTQTPSHQVTQMGQEVILRCVPISNHLYFYWYRQILGQKVEFLVSFYNNEISEKSEIFDDQFSVERPDGSNFTLKIRSTKLEDSAMYFCASRGFGDSSYNEQFFGPGTRLTVL.

The gene calls are TRBV4-1 and TRBJ2-2, with D unresolved. V lost 0 bases to trimming and J lost 6 bases, with 8 bases between them. Germline CDR1 and CDR2: MGHRA and YSYEKL. The CDR3 sequence is 14 residues long. The CDR3 loop is CASSQDGFSGELFF. Here the CDR3 DNA reads TGCGCCAGCAGCCAAGATGGGTTCTCCGGGGAGCTGTTTTTT.

The chain joins TRBV29-1 to TRBJ2-6; 9 positions agree with TRBD1. Germline V gives CDR1 SQVTM, CDR2 ANQGSEA. With 6 bases clipped from V and 0 bases from J, the junction kept 6 bases outside the gene matches. The length of the CDR3 is 16 residues. The CDR3 sequence is CSVWTGVSSGANVLTF. The CDR3 coding sequence is TGCAGCGTCTGGACAGGGGTTAGCTCTGGGGCCAACGTCCTGACTTTC.

This sequence joins TRBV9 and TRBJ2-5, with 9 bases identical to TRBD1. Judging by the DNA end, TRBJ2-7 fits better; the J call may be wrong. The CDR3 contains 16 residues. Looked up from germline, CDR1 is SGDLS and CDR2 is YYNGEE. CDR3 sequence (DNA): TGTGCCAGCAGCGCCCAAACCGGGACAGGGACCTACGAGCAGTACTTC. Translation: CASSAQTGTGTYEQYF.

The chain is built from TRBV4-1 and TRBJ1-2; D call uncertain. The CDR3 is 13 residues long. Germline values: CDR1 MGHRA, CDR2 YSYEKL. V lost 0 bases and J 4 bases, leaving 6 bases between the germline ends. In nucleotides, the CDR3 is TGCGCCAGCAGCCAAGAAGGGAGCTATGGCTACACCTTC. Residues: CASSQEGSYGYTF.

The rearrangement joins TRBV6-1 to TRBJ2-1, with TRBD1 matching 7 bases. The germline V gene has CDR1 MNHNS and CDR2 SASEGT. V was pared by 4 bases and J by 4 bases, with 7 bases of the junction left unmatched. The CDR3 is made up of 15 amino acids. This CDR3 reads CASSVTGTAYNEQFF. CDR3 nucleotide sequence: TGTGCCAGCAGTGTCACCGGGACAGCATACAATGAGCAGTTCTTC.

This chain links TRBV5-6 with TRBJ2-5; D is undetermined. The CDR3 length is 19 residues. V lost 3 bases, J lost 4 bases, and 28 bases lay in between. Germline loops: CDR1 SGHDT, CDR2 YYEEEE. This chain's CDR3 is CASSYIPDAEANYRETQYF. The DNA for the CDR3 is TGTGCCAGCAGCTACATCCCGGATGCCGAAGCCAACTACCGAGAGACCCAGTACTTC.

The table lists this clone with a count of one. V and J are TRBV7-9 and TRBJ2-1, with 8 nucleotides matching TRBD2. Germline CDR1 is SEHNR and CDR2 is FQNEAQ (reference sequence). The J segment lost 9 bases and the V segment lost 4 bases, leaving 11 bases of the junction unmatched. The length of the CDR3 is 15 residues. CDR3 protein: CASSSDPGLEAEQFF. DNA for the CDR3: TGTGCCAGCAGCTCCGATCCGGGACTAGAGGCTGAGCAGTTCTTC.

The DNA for the CDR3 is TGCGCCAGCAGCTTGGGTTGGGACACCCTAGCGGACTACGAGCAGTACTTC. Encoded protein: CASSLGWDTLADYEQYF. This chain uses TRBV5-1 with TRBJ2-7, with D tentatively TRBD2 (7 bases). V lost 0 bases and J lost 3, with 19 bases in between. The CDR3 has 17 residues. The germline CDR1 and CDR2 sequences are SGHRS and YFSETQ.

The chain recombines TRBV6-1 with TRBJ1-6, with D unclear. Germline lookup yields CDR1 MNHNS and CDR2 SASEGT. V shed 2 bases and J shed 8 bases, with 10 bases lying between them. The CDR3 sequence is 14 residues long. The CDR3 DNA follows: TGTGCCAGCAGTGAAATCCCCCCGGATTCACCCCTCCACTTT. This gives the protein CASSEIPPDSPLHF.

The chain recombines TRBV4-3 with TRBJ2-5; TRBD2 matches at 10 bases. With 3 bases clipped from V and 5 bases from J, the junction kept 6 bases outside the gene matches. The CDR3 sequence is 15 residues long. Germline assignment: CDR1 LGHNA and CDR2 YSLEER. The CDR3 loop is CASSQSGGAAETQYF. The CDR3 DNA is TGCGCCAGCAGCCAGAGCGGGGGGGCCGCTGAGACCCAGTACTTC.